This T cell receptor beta chain is from a study of response to subunit inactivated influenza vaccine. Overall study findings and caveats: The authors suggested that every seasonal influenza vaccination recruits few new T cells.

Via MiXCR, TCRdb re-called the RT-PCR reads, giving one row per CDR3 protein. The table includes approximately 300,000 distinct CDR3 sequences, over 20% detected once. Germline CDR1 is SGDLS and CDR2 is YYNGEE. The CDR3 totals 14 residues. V gave up 0 bases and J gave up 5 bases; unmatched junction bases: 5. Note on this clonotype: Its antigen remains unidentified.

Sequencing used PBMCs from blood, obtained less than 22 months after vaccination. The V and J genes are TRBV9 and TRBJ2-7; 7 bases are shared with TRBD2. This receptor was obtained from a man aged 45-69 years who received an inactivated influenza vaccine. CDR3 loop: CASSVETSLDEQYF. The DNA for the CDR3 is TGTGCCAGCAGCGTAGAGACTAGCCTGGACGAGCAGTACTTC.